Below are 4 T cell receptor beta chains sequenced from a single sample in a study of blood T cell repertoires in COVID-19. Profiling relied on immunoSEQ multiplex PCR, and the TCRdb table lists in-frame clones only, not all of them. The sample lists 85,000 to 100,000 clones, 90% occurring once. The source material was peripheral blood. The receptors were gathered from a man in his 60s with acute or convalescent COVID-19.

The gene calls are TRBV5-1 and TRBJ1-1, with D perhaps TRBD1 (6 bases). The germline V gene has CDR1 SGHRS and CDR2 YFSETQ. Deletions cut 6 bases from V and 3 bases from J, with 9 bases between. CDR3 length equals 12 residues. The CDR3 bases are TGCGCCAGCACAGGGGATGACACTGAAGCTTTCTTT. As protein: CASTGDDTEAFF.

The CDR3 DNA sequence: TGTGCCAGCAGGAGGGATTTCTATGGCTACACCTTC. Its translation: CASRRDFYGYTF. This chain links TRBV2 with TRBJ1-2; D is undetermined. This CDR3 has 12 amino acids. Trimming shortened V by 6 bases and J by 4 bases, and 9 bases separated the two germline ends. The germline V gene encodes CDR1 SNHLY and CDR2 FYNNEI.

This rearrangement joins TRBV7-9 to TRBJ2-6; D possibly corresponds to TRBD1 (6 bases). Germline values: CDR1 SEHNR, CDR2 FQNEAQ (reference sequence). The CDR3 extends over 18 amino acids. V lost 10 bases to trimming and J lost 0 bases, with 22 bases between them. The CDR3 loop reads CATGQKDSSFSGANVLTF. For the CDR3, the DNA is TGTGCCACGGGACAAAAGGACAGCTCCTTCTCTGGGGCCAACGTCCTGACTTTC. Drawing the rest from reference TRBV7-9 and TRBJ2-6, the complete variable domain is DTGVSQNPRHKITKRGQNVTFRCDPISEHNRLYWYRQTLGQGPEFLTYFQNEAQLEKSRLLSDRFSAERPKGSFSTLEIQRTEQGDSAMYLCATGQKDSSFSGANVLTFGAGSRLTVL.

The gene calls are TRBV13 and TRBJ1-1, with D possibly being TRBD1 (5 bases). V was cut by 1 base and J by 0 bases, with 12 bases left in between. The CDR3 is 16 residues long. Germline V gene data show CDR1 as PRHDT and CDR2 as FYEKMQ (reference sequence). The CDR3 region is CASSLVPSGMNTEAFF. CDR3 nucleotides: TGTGCCAGCAGCTTAGTTCCCTCAGGGATGAACACTGAAGCTTTCTTT.